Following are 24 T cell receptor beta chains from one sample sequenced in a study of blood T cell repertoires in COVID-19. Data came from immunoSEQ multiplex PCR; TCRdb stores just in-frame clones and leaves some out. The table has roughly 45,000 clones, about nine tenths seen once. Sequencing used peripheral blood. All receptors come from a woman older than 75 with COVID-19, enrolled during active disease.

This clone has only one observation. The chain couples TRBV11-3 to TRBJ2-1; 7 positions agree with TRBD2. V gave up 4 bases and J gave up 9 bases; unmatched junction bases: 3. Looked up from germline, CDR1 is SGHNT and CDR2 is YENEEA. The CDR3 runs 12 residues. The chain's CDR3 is CASSSTGGEQFF. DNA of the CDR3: TGTGCCAGCAGCTCGACGGGGGGTGAGCAGTTCTTC. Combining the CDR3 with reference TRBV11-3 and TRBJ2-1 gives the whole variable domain EAGVVQSPRYKIIEKKQPVAFWCNPISGHNTLYWYLQNLGQGPELLIRYENEEAVDDSQLPKDRFSAERLKGVDSTLKIQPAELGDSAVYLCASSSTGGEQFFGPGTRLTVL.

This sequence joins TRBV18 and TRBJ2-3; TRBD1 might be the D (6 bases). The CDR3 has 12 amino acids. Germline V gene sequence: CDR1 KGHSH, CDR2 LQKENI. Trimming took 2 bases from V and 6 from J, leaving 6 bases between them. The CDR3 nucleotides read TGTGCCAGCTCACCAACAGGGGATACGCAGTATTTT. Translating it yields CASSPTGDTQYF.

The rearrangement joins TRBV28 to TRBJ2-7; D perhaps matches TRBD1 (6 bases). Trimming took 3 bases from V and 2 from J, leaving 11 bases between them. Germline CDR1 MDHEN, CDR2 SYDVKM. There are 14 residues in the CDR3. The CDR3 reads CASSLQGLTYEQYF. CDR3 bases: TGTGCCAGCAGTTTGCAGGGGCTGACCTACGAGCAGTACTTC.

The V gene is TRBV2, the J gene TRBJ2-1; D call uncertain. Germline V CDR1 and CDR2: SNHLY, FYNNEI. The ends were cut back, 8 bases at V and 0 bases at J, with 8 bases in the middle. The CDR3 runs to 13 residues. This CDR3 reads CASLRDSYNEQFF. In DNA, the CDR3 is TGTGCCAGCCTACGCGACTCCTACAATGAGCAGTTCTTC.

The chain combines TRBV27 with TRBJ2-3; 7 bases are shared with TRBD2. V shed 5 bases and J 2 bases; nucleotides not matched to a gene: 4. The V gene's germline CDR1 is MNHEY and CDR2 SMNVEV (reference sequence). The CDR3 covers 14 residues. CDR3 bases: TGTGCCAGCAGTCCCACTAGCGTCACAGATACGCAGTATTTT. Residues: CASSPTSVTDTQYF.

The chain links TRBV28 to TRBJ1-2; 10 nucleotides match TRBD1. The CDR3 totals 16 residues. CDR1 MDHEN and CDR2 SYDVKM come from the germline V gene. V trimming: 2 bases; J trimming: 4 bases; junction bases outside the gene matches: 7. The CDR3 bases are TGTGCCAGCAGTTTAGGTTCGACAGGGGGCTTCTATGGCTACACCTTC. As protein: CASSLGSTGGFYGYTF.

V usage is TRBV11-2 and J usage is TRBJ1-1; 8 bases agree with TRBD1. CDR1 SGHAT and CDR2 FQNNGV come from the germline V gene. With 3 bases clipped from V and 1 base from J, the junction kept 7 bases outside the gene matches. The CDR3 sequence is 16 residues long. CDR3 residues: CASSFMDRVTNTEAFF. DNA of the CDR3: TGTGCCAGCAGCTTCATGGACAGGGTCACGAACACTGAAGCTTTCTTT.

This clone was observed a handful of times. The CDR3 DNA sequence: TGCGCCAGCAGCTTCAGGACAGGATCCTACGAGCAGTACTTC. Translating gives CASSFRTGSYEQYF. The gene calls are TRBV5-1 and TRBJ2-7; 7 bases are shared with TRBD1. After removal of 2 bases from V and 1 base from J, the junction contained 3 bases not matched to a gene. From germline, CDR1 is SGHRS and CDR2 YFSETQ. CDR3 length equals 14 residues.

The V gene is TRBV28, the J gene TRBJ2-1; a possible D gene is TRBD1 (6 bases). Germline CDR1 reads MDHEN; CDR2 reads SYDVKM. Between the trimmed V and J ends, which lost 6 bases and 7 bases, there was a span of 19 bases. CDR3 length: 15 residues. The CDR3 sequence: CASSKAGTTINEQFF. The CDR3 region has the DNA TGTGCCAGCAGCAAAGCCGGGACAACTATAAATGAGCAGTTCTTC.

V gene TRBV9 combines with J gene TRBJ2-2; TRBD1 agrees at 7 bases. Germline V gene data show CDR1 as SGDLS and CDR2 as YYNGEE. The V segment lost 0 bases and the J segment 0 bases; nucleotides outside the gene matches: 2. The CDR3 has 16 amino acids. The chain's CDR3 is CASSVAGTANTGELFF. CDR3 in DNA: TGTGCCAGCAGCGTAGCCGGGACAGCGAACACCGGGGAGCTGTTTTTT.

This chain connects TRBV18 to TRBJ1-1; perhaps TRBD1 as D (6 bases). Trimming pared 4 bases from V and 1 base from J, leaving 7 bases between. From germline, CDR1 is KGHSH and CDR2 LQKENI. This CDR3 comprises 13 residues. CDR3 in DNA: TGTGCCAGCTCACGGGACACGAACACTGAAGCTTTCTTT. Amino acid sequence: CASSRDTNTEAFF.

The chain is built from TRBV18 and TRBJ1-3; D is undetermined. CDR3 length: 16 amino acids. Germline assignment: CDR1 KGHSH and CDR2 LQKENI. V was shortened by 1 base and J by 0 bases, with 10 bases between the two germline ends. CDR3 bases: TGTGCCAGCTCACCACGGGAGGACCTCTCTGGAAACACCATATATTTT. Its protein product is CASSPREDLSGNTIYF. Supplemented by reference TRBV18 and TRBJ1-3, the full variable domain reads NAGVMQNPRHLVRRRGQEARLRCSPMKGHSHVYWYRQLPEEGLKFMVYLQKENIIDESGMPKERFSAEFPKEGPSILRIQQVVRGDSAAYFCASSPREDLSGNTIYFGEGSWLTVV.

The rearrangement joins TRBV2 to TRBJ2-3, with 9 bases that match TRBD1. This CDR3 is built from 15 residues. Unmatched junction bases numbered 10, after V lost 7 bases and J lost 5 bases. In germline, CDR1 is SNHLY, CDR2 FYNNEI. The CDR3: CASTRLDRGKDTQYF. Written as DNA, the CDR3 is TGTGCCAGCACCCGTTTGGACAGGGGTAAAGATACGCAGTATTTT.

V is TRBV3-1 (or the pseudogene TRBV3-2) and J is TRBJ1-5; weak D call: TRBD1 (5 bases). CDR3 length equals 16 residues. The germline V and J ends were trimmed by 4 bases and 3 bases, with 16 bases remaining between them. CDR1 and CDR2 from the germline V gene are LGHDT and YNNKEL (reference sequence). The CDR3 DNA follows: TGTGCCAGCAGCCTAGGAGGGGACGGATCCAATCAGCCCCAGCATTTT. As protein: CASSLGGDGSNQPQHF.

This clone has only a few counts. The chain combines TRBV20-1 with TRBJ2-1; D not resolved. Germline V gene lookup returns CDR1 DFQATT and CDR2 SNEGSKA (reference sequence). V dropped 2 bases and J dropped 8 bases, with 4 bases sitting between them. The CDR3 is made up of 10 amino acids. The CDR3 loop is CSARSDEQFF. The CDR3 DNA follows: TGCAGTGCTAGAAGCGATGAGCAGTTCTTC.

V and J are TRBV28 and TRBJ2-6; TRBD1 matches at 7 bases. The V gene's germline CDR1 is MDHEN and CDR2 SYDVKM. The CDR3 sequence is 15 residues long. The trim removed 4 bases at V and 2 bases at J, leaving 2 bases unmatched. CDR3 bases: TGTGCCAGCAGTTACAGGGGTGCTGGGGCCAACGTCCTGACTTTC. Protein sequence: CASSYRGAGANVLTF. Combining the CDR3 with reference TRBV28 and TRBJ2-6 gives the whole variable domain DVKVTQSSRYLVKRTGEKVFLECVQDMDHENMFWYRQDPGLGLRLIYFSYDVKMKEKGDIPEGYSVSREKKERFSLILESASTNQTSMYLCASSYRGAGANVLTFGAGSRLTVL.

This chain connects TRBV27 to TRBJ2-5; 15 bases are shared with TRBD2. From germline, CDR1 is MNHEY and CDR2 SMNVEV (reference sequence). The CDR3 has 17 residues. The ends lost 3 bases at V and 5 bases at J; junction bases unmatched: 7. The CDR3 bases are TGTGCCAGCAGTTTGGGGACTAGCGGGAGGAGGGGGGAGACCCAGTACTTC. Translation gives CASSLGTSGRRGETQYF.

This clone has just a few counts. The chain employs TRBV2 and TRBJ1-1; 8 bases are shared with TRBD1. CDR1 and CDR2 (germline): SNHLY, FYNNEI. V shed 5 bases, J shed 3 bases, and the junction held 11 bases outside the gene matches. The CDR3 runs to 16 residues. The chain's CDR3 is CASSFSVARGHTEAFF. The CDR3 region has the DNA TGTGCCAGCAGTTTTTCGGTGGCCAGGGGGCACACTGAAGCTTTCTTT.

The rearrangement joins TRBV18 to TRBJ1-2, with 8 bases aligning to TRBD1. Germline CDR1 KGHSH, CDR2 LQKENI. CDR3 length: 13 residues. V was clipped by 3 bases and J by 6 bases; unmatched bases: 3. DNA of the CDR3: TGTGCCAGCTCACCCGACAGGGGTAATGGCTACACCTTC. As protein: CASSPDRGNGYTF.

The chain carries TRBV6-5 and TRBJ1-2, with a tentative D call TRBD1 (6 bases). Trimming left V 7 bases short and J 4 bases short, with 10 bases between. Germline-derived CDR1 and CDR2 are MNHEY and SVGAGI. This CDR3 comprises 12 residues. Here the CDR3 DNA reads TGTGCCAGCAAAACAGGGCCCTATGGCTACACCTTC. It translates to CASKTGPYGYTF.

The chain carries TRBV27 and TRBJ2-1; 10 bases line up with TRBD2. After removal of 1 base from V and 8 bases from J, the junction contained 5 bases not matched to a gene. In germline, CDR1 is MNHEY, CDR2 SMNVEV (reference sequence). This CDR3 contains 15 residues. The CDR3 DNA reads TGTGCCAGCAGTTTATTAGCGGGAGGTTTCCATGAGCAGTTCTTC. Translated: CASSLLAGGFHEQFF.

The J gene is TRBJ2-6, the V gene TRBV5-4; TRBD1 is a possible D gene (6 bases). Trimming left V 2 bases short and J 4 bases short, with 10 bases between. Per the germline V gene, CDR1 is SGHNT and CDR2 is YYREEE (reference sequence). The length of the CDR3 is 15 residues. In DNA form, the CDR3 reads TGTGCCAGCAGCTTTACAGGGACCGGGGCCAACGTCCTGACTTTC. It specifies CASSFTGTGANVLTF.

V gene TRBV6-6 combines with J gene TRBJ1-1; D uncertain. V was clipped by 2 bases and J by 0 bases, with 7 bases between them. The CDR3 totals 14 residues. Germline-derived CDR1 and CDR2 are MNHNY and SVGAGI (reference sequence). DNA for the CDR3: TGTGCCAGCAGTTACGCCCAGATGAACACTGAAGCTTTCTTT. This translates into CASSYAQMNTEAFF.

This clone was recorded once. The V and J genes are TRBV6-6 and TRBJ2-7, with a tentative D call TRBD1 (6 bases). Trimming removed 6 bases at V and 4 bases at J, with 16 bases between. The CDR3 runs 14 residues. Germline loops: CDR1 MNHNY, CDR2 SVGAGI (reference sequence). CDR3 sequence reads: CASRRQEGGYEQYF. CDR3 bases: TGTGCCAGCAGGCGACAGGAAGGTGGATACGAGCAGTACTTC.